This T cell receptor (beta chain) derives from a study of B cell selection in AIRE deficiency. Trimming cost V 1 base and J 0 bases, with 9 bases left between them. CDR3 length: 16 amino acids. Germline lookup yields CDR1 KGHSH and CDR2 LQKENI. Regulatory T cells were sorted as CD4+CD25hiCD127low/negative. Profiled with immunoSEQ multiplex PCR; TCRdb holds only in-frame clones, not every one. The sample has tens of thousands of clones, about 93% seen once. The chain uses TRBV18 and TRBJ2-2; D possibly corresponds to TRBD1 (6 bases). This TCR was sampled from a human donor in good health. The material sequenced was CD4+CD25+ Tregs sorted from PBMCs. In DNA, the CDR3 is TGTGCCAGCTCACCACGGACAGCTTCGAACACCGGGGAGCTGTTTTTT. It codes for CASSPRTASNTGELFF.